The 17 T cell receptor beta chains in this list originate from one sample, sequenced in a study of blood T cell repertoires in COVID-19. The data were produced by immunoSEQ multiplex PCR, yet TCRdb's version contains in-frame clones alone and is incomplete. Of 110,000 or so clones detected, 84% appear once; the ten largest clones hold approximately 7%. Material for sequencing was peripheral blood. The source is a woman between 45 and 60 years old with acute or convalescent COVID-19.

The CDR3 DNA is TGTGCCAGCAGCCCCCCCAAATGGCAGGGGCGAAAAGCCTCCTACGAGCAGTACTTC. It codes for CASSPPKWQGRKASYEQYF. This sequence joins TRBV28 and TRBJ2-7; D perhaps matches TRBD1 (6 bases). The CDR3 has 19 amino acids. Germline loops: CDR1 MDHEN, CDR2 SYDVKM. Trimming took off 6 bases at V and 0 bases at J, with 27 bases between the two ends.

The chain links TRBV7-3 to TRBJ2-7; 15 bases agree with TRBD2. J gave up 1 base and V 4 bases, and 2 bases lay outside the gene matches. This CDR3 spans 16 amino acids. Germline values: CDR1 SGHTA, CDR2 FQGTGA. In DNA form, the CDR3 reads TGTGCCAGCAGCTCGGGACTAGCGGGGGGTTCCTACGAGCAGTACTTC. This gives the protein CASSSGLAGGSYEQYF.

The V gene is TRBV6-5, the J gene TRBJ1-2; TRBD1 agrees at 7 bases. Germline-derived CDR1 and CDR2 are MNHEY and SVGAGI. The CDR3 extends over 15 amino acids. V was pared by 5 bases and J by 4 bases, with 10 bases of the junction left unmatched. The CDR3 bases are TGTGCCAGCAGTCCGACAGGGACTTTGGGCTATGGCTACACCTTC. This encodes CASSPTGTLGYGYTF.

CDR3 coding DNA: TGTGCCAGCAGCCAAGGGGTACAGGGGGGAGCTTTCTTT. It translates to CASSQGVQGGAFF. The V call is TRBV14, the J call TRBJ1-1; TRBD1 matches at 8 bases. V lost 1 base to trimming and J lost 10 bases; unmatched junction nucleotides: 5. The length of the CDR3 is 13 residues. CDR1 SGHDN and CDR2 FVKESK come from the germline V gene.

The chain carries TRBV11-2 and TRBJ1-1; D remains ambiguous. Germline CDR1 SGHAT, CDR2 FQNNGV. The CDR3 has 15 amino acids. Trimming shortened V by 4 bases and J by 0 bases, and 12 bases separated the two germline ends. The DNA of the CDR3 is TGTGCCAGCAGCTCCGGACTGATCTTGAACACTGAAGCTTTCTTT. Translated: CASSSGLILNTEAFF.

The chain combines TRBV10-3 with TRBJ1-2, with 8 bases matching TRBD1. The CDR3 loop spans 13 amino acids. The trim removed 6 bases at V and 5 bases at J, leaving 5 bases unmatched. CDR1 and CDR2 (germline): ENHRY, SYGVKD. As DNA, the CDR3 is TGTGCCATCAGCAGGGGGCCGGGGTATGGCTACACCTTC. It encodes CAISRGPGYGYTF.

The gene calls are TRBV12-3 or TRBV12-4 and TRBJ2-7; 9 nucleotides agree with TRBD2. With V trimmed by 8 bases and J by 4 bases, 3 bases remained unmatched. The CDR3 covers 12 residues. In nucleotides, the CDR3 is TGTGCCAGCGCGGGGGGGAGGTACGAGCAGTACTTC. This sequence encodes CASAGGRYEQYF.

The chain couples TRBV5-6 to TRBJ1-1; TRBD1 is a possible D gene (5 bases). Germline V lookup: CDR1 SGHDT, CDR2 YYEEEE. The length of the CDR3 is 18 residues. V shed 4 bases and J shed 0 bases, with 22 bases lying between them. CDR3 amino acids: CASSPRGVDSLMNTEAFF. CDR3 coding DNA: TGTGCCAGCAGCCCCCGCGGGGTTGACAGTCTTATGAACACTGAAGCTTTCTTT.

The V gene is TRBV3-1 (or the pseudogene TRBV3-2), the J gene TRBJ2-7; 14 bases fit TRBD2. Germline V gives CDR1 LGHDT, CDR2 YNNKEL (reference sequence). CDR3 length: 17 residues. J was trimmed by 7 bases and V by 4 bases; bases with no gene match: 12. CDR3: CASSPPPGLAGAGEQYF. In DNA, the CDR3 is TGTGCCAGCAGCCCCCCCCCGGGACTAGCGGGGGCGGGGGAGCAGTACTTC.

As concerns this clone: Distinct nucleotide sequences in the sample also encode this CDR3. The chain is built from TRBV2 and TRBJ1-1; no clear D. The germline V gene encodes CDR1 SNHLY and CDR2 FYNNEI. V lost 0 bases to trimming and J lost 11 bases, with 10 bases between them. This CDR3 is built from 12 residues. The CDR3, as DNA: TGTGCCAGCAGTGAAGCGCCCCCTAGGGCTTTCTTT. Translated: CASSEAPPRAFF.

The gene calls are TRBV5-6 and TRBJ1-1, with D unresolved. V gave up 0 bases and J gave up 0 bases, with 9 bases separating them. Germline values: CDR1 SGHDT, CDR2 YYEEEE. This CDR3 is 15 amino acids long. The CDR3 bases are TGTGCCAGCAGCTTGGGCAGTATAATGAACACTGAAGCTTTCTTT. It codes for CASSLGSIMNTEAFF.

The V gene is TRBV10-3, the J gene TRBJ1-2; 9 bases fit TRBD1. The length of the CDR3 is 14 residues. Unmatched junction bases numbered 9, after V lost 7 bases and J lost 6 bases. Germline assignment: CDR1 ENHRY and CDR2 SYGVKD. This CDR3 reads CAITRTGDRDGYTF. CDR3 coding DNA: TGTGCCATCACTCGGACAGGGGATAGGGATGGCTACACCTTC.

V gene TRBV10-1 combines with J gene TRBJ1-4; D is possibly TRBD1 (5 bases). The germline CDR1 and CDR2 sequences are WNHNN and SYGVQD (reference sequence). Trimming removed 8 bases from V and 8 bases from J, with 12 bases in between. The CDR3 length is 12 residues. DNA of the CDR3: TGCGCCAGCTCCGACAGTGGGGAAAAACTGTTTTTT. It translates to CASSDSGEKLFF.

J is TRBJ1-1 and V is TRBV12-3 or TRBV12-4; no clear D. The CDR3 length is 13 residues. Trimming took off 7 bases at V and 1 base at J, with 10 bases between the two ends. In nucleotides, the CDR3 is TGTGCCAGCACCTTACGACAGAACACTGAAGCTTTCTTT. Its translation: CASTLRQNTEAFF.

With regard to this clone: The limits of the CDR3 on the DNA are not certain, so only TCRdb's listed CDR3 is given. This chain connects TRBV6-5 to TRBJ1-2; the table's D call, TRBD1, was not checked against the DNA. The CDR3 is 13 residues long, counting both termini. The germline gives CDR1 MNHEY, CDR2 SVGAGI. The CDR3 protein is CASILAQVYGYTF.

This clone has more than one count but fewer than ten. The chain couples TRBV5-1 to TRBJ1-6; 7 bases align to TRBD1. Trimming took 1 base from V and 0 from J; bases not matched to a gene: 10. The CDR3 covers 19 residues. Germline V gene lookup returns CDR1 SGHRS and CDR2 YFSETQ. The CDR3 DNA follows: TGCGCCAGCAGCTTGACACCGACAGGGTTGCGCTCCTATAATTCACCCCTCCACTTT. Its protein product is CASSLTPTGLRSYNSPLHF.

V and J are TRBV11-2 and TRBJ2-1, with D unresolved. Trimming took off 4 bases at V and 11 bases at J, with 12 bases between the two ends. CDR1 and CDR2 from the germline V gene are SGHAT and FQNNGV. The CDR3 consists of 12 residues. The CDR3 region is CASSSEGVKQFF. CDR3 nucleotide sequence: TGTGCCAGCAGCTCAGAAGGAGTTAAGCAGTTCTTC.